A selection of T cell receptor beta chains follows, all from one sample in a study of STAT5B mutations in CD4+ large granular lymphocyte leukemia. Data came from immunoSEQ multiplex PCR; TCRdb stores just in-frame clones and leaves some out. The sample consists of about 37,000 clones, 87% of them appearing once. The material sequenced was CD4+ T cells from blood buffy coats. These receptors were collected from a human donor in good health. CDR3s leave out the opening cysteine and the closing phenylalanine or tryptophan.

cdr3_aa: ASRPKGGYQPQH
v_call: TRBV28

cdr3_aa: ASSLEVTGTSTDTQY
v_call: TRBV7-2

cdr3_aa: ATSSRASARGTDTQY
v_call: TRBV15

cdr3_aa: ASSIRVSGNTIY
v_call: TRBV9

cdr3_aa: ASSIFSGTETQY
v_call: TRBV7-2

cdr3_aa: ASSPTWNQETQY
v_call: TRBV19

cdr3_aa: ASSLSRPTDTQY
v_call: TRBV7-2

cdr3_aa: AIRGQGTEAF
v_call: TRBV10-3

cdr3_aa: ASSPISPHDRGLPTT
v_call: TRBV28

cdr3_aa: ASSRGSGDNEQF
v_call: TRBV5-1

cdr3_aa: ASSATGTLSYEQY
v_call: TRBV7-6

cdr3_aa: ASSLGSGRTNPYEQY
v_call: TRBV27

cdr3_aa: ASSLVAQETQY
v_call: TRBV7-9

cdr3_aa: ASSPGQLNSGNTIY
v_call: TRBV19

cdr3_aa: SPPGPPQY
v_call: TRBV20-1

cdr3_aa: ASSLGLAGGLYEQF
v_call: TRBV9

cdr3_aa: ASNPSGGAETQY
v_call: TRBV5-1

cdr3_aa: ASSLAPGNEKLF
v_call: TRBV5-1

cdr3_aa: ASSYSRGIYEQY
v_call: TRBV6-5

cdr3_aa: ASHGQGGPPNQPQH
v_call: TRBV27

cdr3_aa: ASIGQGSGQPQH
v_call: TRBV6-1

cdr3_aa: ASSELTPGNEQF
v_call: TRBV6-1

cdr3_aa: ASRDPLNYGYT
v_call: TRBV28

cdr3_aa: ASSPRTSGHYNEQF
v_call: TRBV7-9

cdr3_aa: ASSLLGGRVSYEQY
v_call: TRBV11-2

cdr3_aa: ASSLVAGGPTTGELF
v_call: TRBV7-8

cdr3_aa: ASSLFRGKTGELF
v_call: TRBV7-2

cdr3_aa: ASRGGSYEQY
v_call: TRBV2

cdr3_aa: SAIGNEQY
v_call: TRBV20-1

cdr3_aa: ASSHGGTIADYGYT
v_call: TRBV4-2

cdr3_aa: ASSPSGTRVSEQY
v_call: TRBV11-3

cdr3_aa: ASSIISGTVNEKLF
v_call: TRBV7-9

cdr3_aa: ASSLARDLYEQY
v_call: TRBV7-2

cdr3_aa: ASSPGERSNQPQH
v_call: TRBV18

cdr3_aa: ASSSGTGGFEAF
v_call: TRBV6-6

cdr3_aa: ASREGGYEQY
v_call: TRBV28

cdr3_aa: ASSPGGTGHTQSYNEQF
v_call: TRBV5-4

cdr3_aa: ASSLGQLVTDTQY
v_call: TRBV7-9

cdr3_aa: AIGGEKGDWSTDTQY
v_call: TRBV10-3

cdr3_aa: ASSIVATGIYEQY
v_call: TRBV19

cdr3_aa: ASSPSGRVGNEQF
v_call: TRBV27

cdr3_aa: ASSTGLALTGEQY
v_call: TRBV6-6

cdr3_aa: ASSLQGARTDTQY
v_call: TRBV6-5

cdr3_aa: AIGDGEQY
v_call: TRBV10-3

cdr3_aa: ASTLTGRDYNEQF
v_call: TRBV6-1

cdr3_aa: ASSAASGSWDGELF
v_call: TRBV9

cdr3_aa: ASSLAGQSGNTIY
v_call: TRBV5-4

cdr3_aa: ASSIQITYNEQF
v_call: TRBV19

cdr3_aa: ASSPRQAGKGIQY
v_call: TRBV7-2

cdr3_aa: ASSEGGANTIY
v_call: TRBV6-1

cdr3_aa: ASSPIPTLIYEQY
v_call: TRBV7-2

cdr3_aa: ASSATGDNEQF
v_call: TRBV9

cdr3_aa: ASSRDRGYEQY
v_call: TRBV27

cdr3_aa: ASSQGGRGRRDEQF
v_call: TRBV4-1

cdr3_aa: ASGGDYNEQF
v_call: TRBV19